A selection of T cell receptor beta chains follows, all from one sample in a study of CXCR3 chemokines and chemotherapy response in bladder cancer. TCRdb recomputed calls from the PCR reads with MiXCR, one row per CDR3 protein. The table records about 9,000 distinct CDR3 sequences, roughly 23% of them present only once. The sample was taken from a patient whose treatment included neoadjuvant chemotherapy. The receptor set was obtained from a human donor with bladder cancer that did not respond to neoadjuvant chemotherapy. CDR3s include the opening cysteine and the closing phenylalanine or tryptophan. The D gene is left open where the match is weak. Some rows have no size entry. The others give once, few or many, or a class for an expanded clone.

TRBV20-1	NA	TRBJ2-7	many	CSAREVVLTYEQYF	TGCAGTGCTAGAGAAGTCGTACTAACCTACGAGCAGTACTTC
TRBV6-2/TRBV6-3	NA	TRBJ2-5	medium-sized	CASSLVAVQETQYF	TGTGCCAGCAGTTTGGTAGCGGTACAAGAGACCCAGTACTTC
TRBV6-9	NA	TRBJ2-1	many	CASSYRRGAKDEQFF	TGTGCCAGCAGCTATCGGAGGGGGGCCAAAGATGAGCAGTTCTTC
TRBV6-5	NA	TRBJ2-3	medium-sized	CASGKETDTQYF	TGTGCCAGCGGAAAAGAGACAGATACGCAGTATTTT
TRBV9	TRBD1	TRBJ2-1	medium-sized	CASSVQGATHNEQFF	TGTGCCAGCAGCGTACAGGGGGCGACCCACAATGAGCAGTTCTTC
TRBV29-1	NA	TRBJ2-1	many	CSVLPPGRGAVDEQFF	TGCAGCGTTCTTCCTCCGGGACGCGGGGCCGTGGATGAGCAGTTCTTC
TRBV11-2	NA	TRBJ2-1	once	CASSLVGGPYNEQFF	TGTGCCAGCAGCTTAGTGGGGGGGCCTTACAATGAGCAGTTCTTC
TRBV6-1	NA	TRBJ1-3	many	CASSEGRGPGNTIYF	TGTGCCAGCAGTGAAGGGAGGGGCCCTGGAAACACCATATATTTT
TRBV28	NA	TRBJ2-1	many	CATWGGLNEQFF	TGTGCCACCTGGGGGGGGCTCAATGAGCAGTTCTTC
TRBV6-2/TRBV6-3	NA	TRBJ1-1	many	CASSLANRITEAFF	TGTGCCAGCAGTCTCGCTAACAGGATAACTGAAGCTTTCTTT
TRBV6-1	TRBD2	TRBJ2-1	NA	CASRGLAGAGSEQFF	TGTGCCAGCAGGGGACTAGCGGGGGCCGGGAGTGAGCAGTTCTTC
TRBV20-1	NA	TRBJ2-1	many	CSARDPRTGANNEQFF	TGCAGTGCTAGAGATCCCCGTACCGGGGCGAACAATGAGCAGTTCTTC
TRBV18	TRBD2	TRBJ2-5	many	CASSPRLAGGKETQYF	TGTGCCAGCTCACCGAGACTAGCGGGGGGGAAAGAGACCCAGTACTTC
TRBV27	NA	TRBJ1-5	many	CARRQIGYVFGPNQPQHF	TGTGCCAGGAGACAAATAGGATATGTTTTTGGTCCGAATCAGCCCCAGCATTTT
TRBV11-3	NA	TRBJ2-1	many	CASSLGRTSVGEQFF	TGTGCCAGCAGCTTAGGAAGGACCTCGGTGGGTGAGCAGTTCTTC
TRBV29-1	NA	TRBJ1-2	many	CSVTRDRIYGYTF	TGCAGCGTCACCCGGGACCGGATCTATGGCTACACCTTC
TRBV6-1	NA	TRBJ1-1	NA	CGIRGSMNTEAFF	TGTGGCATCCGGGGGTCCATGAACACTGAAGCTTTCTTT
TRBV7-9	TRBD1	TRBJ1-4	many	CASSPRTGNEKLFF	TGTGCCAGCAGCCCTCGGACAGGGAATGAAAAACTGTTTTTT
TRBV7-9	NA	TRBJ1-6	medium-sized	CASSLAAGAGNNSPLHF	TGTGCCAGCAGCTTAGCTGCAGGTGCGGGGAATAATTCACCCCTCCACTTT
TRBV6-1	NA	TRBJ2-4	medium-sized	CASSERALGNIQYF	TGTGCCAGCAGTGAACGAGCTTTGGGAAACATTCAGTACTTC
TRBV24-1	NA	TRBJ2-2	medium-sized	CATSGVQGNTGELFF	TGTGCCACCAGTGGGGTTCAAGGGAACACCGGGGAGCTGTTTTTT
TRBV2	NA	TRBJ1-5	few	CASRPGPGNQPQHF	TGTGCCAGCAGACCGGGGCCAGGTAATCAGCCCCAGCATTTT
TRBV20-1	TRBD1	TRBJ2-7	many	CSARQGQQYF	TGCAGTGCCCGACAGGGGCAGCAGTACTTC
TRBV15	NA	TRBJ2-1	NA	CATSPWGNEQFF	TGTGCCACCAGCCCCTGGGGAAATGAGCAGTTCTTC
TRBV19	TRBD1	TRBJ1-2	medium-sized	CASSTQGASYGYTF	TGTGCCAGTAGTACACAGGGGGCCAGCTATGGCTACACCTTC
TRBV29-1	NA	TRBJ2-6	many	CSVFTGPGANVLTF	TGCAGCGTGTTTACAGGGCCTGGGGCCAACGTCCTGACTTTC
TRBV29-1	TRBD1	TRBJ2-3	many	CSVTGDSTDTQYF	TGCAGCGTTACAGGGGACAGCACAGATACGCAGTATTTT
TRBV7-2	NA	TRBJ2-3	medium-sized	CASSLRGWGGDTQYF	TGTGCCAGCAGCTTGAGAGGTTGGGGCGGGGATACGCAGTATTTT
TRBV6-2/TRBV6-3	NA	TRBJ1-3	many	CASLEVSGNTIYF	TGTGCCAGCCTAGAAGTCTCTGGAAACACCATATATTTT
TRBV20-1	NA	TRBJ1-1	many	CSASGPGWEAFF	TGCAGTGCTTCCGGACCGGGCTGGGAAGCTTTCTTT